This T cell receptor beta chain originates from a study of OX40 agonist ivuxolimab in advanced cancers. Regarding the study in general: Ivuxolimab, which targeted the costimulatory receptor OX40 (CD134), was an agonistic, fully human IgG2 monoclonal antibody. Intravenous ivuxolimab was administered to patients every 2 weeks at six dose levels: 0.01, 0.1, 0.3, 1.5, 3 and 10 mg/kg. Of the approximately 50 dose-escalation patients, hepatocellular carcinoma was present in about 20, melanoma in some 15, renal cell carcinoma in 9 and head and neck cancer in 9. In the dose-escalation cohort, 82.7% of patients were male, and the mean age was approximately 60 years, with a range of about 20 to 79. Prior anti-PD-1, anti-PD-L1 or anti-CTLA-4 therapy was permitted, and checkpoint inhibitors had been received by 30% to 40% of dose-escalation patients. Three dose-escalation patients achieved partial responses, one with hepatocellular carcinoma and two with cutaneous melanoma. Peripheral TCRbeta sequencing was intended to test whether TCR sequence diversity was altered and clonal T-cell expansion was caused by ivuxolimab. The paper covers the monotherapy dose-escalation part of the phase I ivuxolimab trial, which included N = 52 patients. Overall study results and their limits: At doses from 0.1 to 3.0 mg/kg, clonal expansion was seen in both CD4+ and CD8+ blood T cells between baseline and week 6. In the 0.1-3.0 mg/kg groups, partial responders had among the lowest normalized peripheral clonal expansion, particularly in CD8+ T cells. Low levels of normalized T-cell clonal expansion were also seen in some patients who did not respond. The antigen specificity of the peripheral T cells that underwent clonal expansion was not determined. After ivuxolimab, expanded clones were on average more numerous among CD8+ T cells than among CD4+ T cells.

Notes on this clone: Its antigen is not yet known. Base qualities were left out, and no much larger clone turns up one base away.

Counted from cysteine to phenylalanine, this CDR3 has 14 amino acids. The only DNA kept is the CDR3, 42 bases in frame from the first base. The CDR1 and CDR2 encoded by the germline V gene are SGHTA and FQGNSA. At the junction V is shortened by 1 base and J by 3 bases, with 6 bases in between. To sequence the TCRbeta CDR3 region, genomic DNA was isolated from the sorted cells. The immunoSEQ Assay was used for sequencing of TCRbeta CDR3 regions. TCRdb took this table from immuneACCESS and kept in-frame rearrangements with V and J called. Such tables lack part of the clones; where checked against another copy, unresolved V genes explain under half of the gap, and the rest is unexplained. The sample records roughly 73,000 clones, about 82% of which are singletons. 1.1% of the sample belongs to the ten largest clones. Patients with a history of autoimmune disease or receiving systemic immunosuppression were excluded from the trial. Peripheral blood for TCR sequencing was drawn from every dose cohort at baseline, at cycle 4 day 1 and at cycle 7 day 1. Samples came from an open-label, multicenter, first-in-human phase I dose-escalation trial of ivuxolimab. The trial enrolled adults with locally advanced or metastatic head and neck squamous cell, hepatocellular, melanoma or renal cell carcinoma. Before TCR sequencing, CD4+ T cells and CD8+ T cells from peripheral blood were sorted into separate populations.

This clonotype was obtained from an adult with an advanced solid tumor such as melanoma, head and neck, liver or kidney cancer. The chain is made from TRBV7-2 and TRBJ1-4, with the D gene too uncertain to name. The sample in question was CD4+ or CD8+ T cells sorted from blood, obtained in a trial of the OX40 agonist ivuxolimab. The encoded CDR3 is CASSLGVSNEKLFF. The nucleotides are TGTGCCAGCAGCTTAGGGGTGTCTAATGAAAAACTGTTTTTT.